Shown below are 14 T cell receptor beta chains from a single sample sequenced in a study of cytomegalovirus exposure and HLA in healthy donors. Profiling relied on immunoSEQ multiplex PCR, and the TCRdb table lists in-frame clones only, not all of them. The sample lists 150,000 to 250,000 clones; 70% to 85% were seen once. The material sequenced was PBMCs. These receptors came from a woman in her 30s in good health and CMV-seropositive.

This chain links TRBV28 with TRBJ2-1; TRBD2 might be the D (8 bases). Trimming removed 4 bases from V and 8 bases from J, with 33 bases in between. The CDR3 covers 20 residues. Germline V lookup: CDR1 MDHEN, CDR2 SYDVKM. The CDR3 sequence: CASSSPRQGATGTSVYEQFF. CDR3 bases: TGTGCCAGCAGTTCCCCCAGACAGGGAGCGACCGGGACTAGTGTCTATGAGCAGTTCTTC.

The CDR3 is CASSEGRGRVSYEQYF. CDR3 nucleotides: TGTGCCAGCAGTGAGGGTAGGGGGCGAGTCTCCTACGAGCAGTACTTC. The chain joins TRBV6-1 to TRBJ2-7, with 7 bases aligning to TRBD1. Per germline, CDR1 MNHNS and CDR2 SASEGT. This CDR3 region has 16 residues. The ends lost 3 bases at V and 0 bases at J; junction bases unmatched: 8.

The rearrangement joins TRBV11-2 to TRBJ1-1; D unresolved. Per germline, CDR1 SGHAT and CDR2 FQNNGV. The CDR3 has 14 amino acids. Trimming took off 5 bases at V and 0 bases at J, with 10 bases between the two ends. The CDR3 bases are TGTGCCAGCAGCCTCGGTTACCTGAACACTGAAGCTTTCTTT. Protein sequence: CASSLGYLNTEAFF. The full variable domain, completed using reference TRBV11-2 and TRBJ1-1, is EAGVAQSPRYKIIEKRQSVAFWCNPISGHATLYWYQQILGQGPKLLIQFQNNGVVDDSQLPKDRFSAERLKGVDSTLKIQPAKLEDSAVYLCASSLGYLNTEAFFGQGTRLTVV.

On this clone itself: The sample has other DNA sequences that encode this CDR3 too. The chain uses TRBV2 and TRBJ2-7, with 9 bases aligning to TRBD2. Germline V gives CDR1 SNHLY, CDR2 FYNNEI. V was pared by 7 bases and J by 2 bases, with 3 bases of the junction left unmatched. This CDR3 comprises 13 residues. The CDR3, as DNA: TGTGCCAGCAAGGCGGGAGGGACCTACGAGCAGTACTTC. Translation: CASKAGGTYEQYF.

The gene calls are TRBV5-4 and TRBJ2-7; tentative D call: TRBD2 (6 bases). This CDR3 comprises 15 residues. Trimming took 4 bases from V and 3 from J, leaving 17 bases between them. Looked up from germline, CDR1 is SGHNT and CDR2 is YYREEE (reference sequence). CDR3 bases: TGTGCCAGCAGCCAACGGACTATGGGGGTCTACGAGCAGTACTTC. Translation gives CASSQRTMGVYEQYF.

Points on this clone: At the DNA level, this CDR3 is encoded by other sequences in the same sample as well. The J gene is TRBJ1-5, the V gene TRBV27; TRBD1 matches at 7 bases. The germline V gene has CDR1 MNHEY and CDR2 SMNVEV (reference sequence). The CDR3 contains 15 residues. With 2 bases clipped from V and 4 bases from J, the junction kept 5 bases outside the gene matches. The CDR3 nucleotides read TGTGCCAGCAGTTTAACTCAGGGGGGAAATCAGCCCCAGCATTTT. This codes for CASSLTQGGNQPQHF.

The CDR3: CASSFVGVGDGYTF. The CDR3 DNA reads as TGCGCCAGCAGCTTTGTTGGAGTAGGTGATGGCTACACCTTC. The chain is built from TRBV5-1 and TRBJ1-2; no clear D. Germline CDR1 SGHRS, CDR2 YFSETQ. The CDR3 has 14 amino acids. The V end lost 2 bases, the J end lost 6 bases, and 14 bases lay between the germline ends. The full variable domain, in which reference TRBV5-1 and TRBJ1-2 provide the parts outside the CDR3, is KAGVTQTPRYLIKTRGQQVTLSCSPISGHRSVSWYQQTPGQGLQFLFEYFSETQRNKGNFPGRFSGRQFSNSRSEMNVSTLELGDSALYLCASSFVGVGDGYTFGSGTRLTVV.

This clone was recorded a few times. The chain uses TRBV7-2 and TRBJ1-4, with D possibly being TRBD1 (5 bases). Trimming removed 3 bases from V and 5 bases from J, with 10 bases in between. CDR1 is SGHTA and CDR2 is FQGNSA in the germline V gene. This CDR3 is built from 14 residues. The CDR3 coding sequence is TGTGCCAGCAGCTTTCGTAGGGGAAATGAAAAACTGTTTTTT. Translating gives CASSFRRGNEKLFF.

J is TRBJ2-5 and V is TRBV29-1; 9 nucleotides align to TRBD2. Germline values: CDR1 SQVTM, CDR2 ANQGSEA. Unmatched junction bases numbered 14, after V lost 8 bases and J lost 4 bases. The CDR3 runs to 15 residues. The CDR3 sequence is CSIRSGSWVSETQYF. CDR3 nucleotides: TGCAGCATCCGTAGCGGGAGTTGGGTCTCAGAGACCCAGTACTTC.

This clone was recorded only once. The genes are TRBV27 and TRBJ2-5; TRBD1 might be the D (6 bases). Trimming removed 5 bases from V and 5 bases from J, with 18 bases in between. The CDR3 has 15 residues. Germline values: CDR1 MNHEY, CDR2 SMNVEV (reference sequence). The CDR3 sequence is CASSREGSQGETQYF. CDR3 bases: TGTGCCAGCAGTCGAGAGGGTTCTCAGGGGGAGACCCAGTACTTC.

This clone was seen many times. The chain employs TRBV5-4 and TRBJ1-2; D call uncertain. Germline V CDR1 and CDR2: SGHNT, YYREEE (reference sequence). V was cut by 5 bases and J by 4 bases, with 15 bases left in between. CDR3 size: 14 residues. The CDR3: CASSLAGSAYGYTF. In DNA form, the CDR3 reads TGTGCCAGCAGTCTCGCGGGATCAGCCTATGGCTACACCTTC.

Here the CDR3 DNA reads TGCGCCAGCAGCTTGGGGACAGGGATTCGGGATACGCAGTATTTT. Translating it yields CASSLGTGIRDTQYF. This sequence joins TRBV5-1 and TRBJ2-3, with 8 bases lining up with TRBD1. The CDR3 has 15 residues. CDR1 is SGHRS, CDR2 YFSETQ, per germline. J gave up 6 bases and V 0 bases, and 6 bases lay outside the gene matches.

The genes are TRBV5-1 and TRBJ2-3, with D perhaps matching TRBD1 (8 bases). Germline V gives CDR1 SGHRS, CDR2 YFSETQ. Deletions cut 4 bases from V and 1 base from J, with 28 bases between. CDR3 length: 20 residues. The CDR3 DNA reads as TGCGCCAGCAGCCTAGCGGACAGGGTGGGACGAACAATGCGCACAGATACGCAGTATTTT. Its protein is CASSLADRVGRTMRTDTQYF.

On this clone itself: This may arise from a read error, as a much more abundant clone is one base away. V and J are TRBV7-2 and TRBJ1-1; D is unclear. Germline V gene lookup returns CDR1 SGHTA and CDR2 FQGNSA. The CDR3 extends over 13 amino acids. The V end lost 1 base, the J end lost 0 bases, and 3 bases lay between the germline ends. The CDR3 DNA follows: TGTGCCAGCAGCTTAGTCATGAACACTGAAGCTTTCTTT. Its protein product is CASSLVMNTEAFF.